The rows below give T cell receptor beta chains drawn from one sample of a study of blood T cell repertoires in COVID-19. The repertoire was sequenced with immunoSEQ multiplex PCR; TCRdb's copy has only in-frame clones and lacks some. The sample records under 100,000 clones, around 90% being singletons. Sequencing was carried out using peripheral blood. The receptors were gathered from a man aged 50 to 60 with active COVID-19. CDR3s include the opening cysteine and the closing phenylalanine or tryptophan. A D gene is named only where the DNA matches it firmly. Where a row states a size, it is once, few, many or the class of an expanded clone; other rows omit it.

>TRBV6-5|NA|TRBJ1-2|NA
CASSYGGYGYTF
TGTGCCAGCAGTTACGGCGGCTATGGCTACACCTTC
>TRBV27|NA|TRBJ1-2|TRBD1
CASSLSGQANYGYTF
TGTGCCAGCAGTTTAAGCGGACAGGCTAACTATGGCTACACCTTC
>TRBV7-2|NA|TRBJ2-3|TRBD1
CASRTGNKDTQYF
TGTGCCAGCAGGACAGGGAACAAAGATACGCAGTATTTT
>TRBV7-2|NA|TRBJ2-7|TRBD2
CASSFLSSGTFSSYEQYF
TGTGCCAGCAGCTTTCTGTCTAGCGGGACTTTTAGCTCCTACGAGCAGTACTTC
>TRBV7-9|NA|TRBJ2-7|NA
CASSSQTYEQYF
TGTGCCAGCAGCTCCCAGACTTACGAGCAGTACTTC
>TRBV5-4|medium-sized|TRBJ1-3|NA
CASSLRGLGSGNTIYF
TGTGCCAGCAGCTTGCGCGGGTTAGGATCTGGAAACACCATATATTTT
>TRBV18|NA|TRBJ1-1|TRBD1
CASSPPLRTGGNTEAFF
TGTGCCAGCTCACCACCGCTCAGGACAGGGGGCAACACTGAAGCTTTCTTT
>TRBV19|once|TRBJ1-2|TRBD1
CASSITGQAVYGYTF
TGTGCCAGTAGTATAACAGGACAGGCGGTCTATGGCTACACCTTC
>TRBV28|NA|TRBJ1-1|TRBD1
CASSLLPGGTEAFF
TGTGCCAGCAGTTTACTTCCAGGGGGCACTGAAGCTTTCTTT
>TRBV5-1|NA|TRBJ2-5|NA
CASSLDLSGTQYF
TGCGCCAGCAGCTTGGATCTCTCCGGGACCCAGTACTTC
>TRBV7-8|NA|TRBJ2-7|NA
CASSFRQDSVYEQYF
TGTGCCAGCAGCTTTAGACAGGACTCGGTCTACGAGCAGTACTTC
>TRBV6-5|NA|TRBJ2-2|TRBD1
CASSRGTVNTGELFF
TGTGCCAGCAGTCGTGGGACAGTGAACACCGGGGAGCTGTTTTTT
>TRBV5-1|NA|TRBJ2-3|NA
CASSLALAPLTDTQYF
TGCGCCAGCAGCTTGGCCCTAGCGCCCCTTACAGATACGCAGTATTTT
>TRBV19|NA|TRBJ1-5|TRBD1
CASSSRDRFNQPQHF
TGTGCCAGTAGTTCCCGGGACAGGTTCAATCAGCCCCAGCATTTT
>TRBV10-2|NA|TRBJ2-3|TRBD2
CASSDSGPSTDTQYF
TGCGCCAGCAGCGATAGCGGGCCCAGCACAGATACGCAGTATTTT
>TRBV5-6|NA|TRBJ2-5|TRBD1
CASSLAGGVWETQYF
TGTGCCAGCAGCTTGGCAGGGGGCGTGTGGGAGACCCAGTACTTC
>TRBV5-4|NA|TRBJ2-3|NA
CASSMSPRDTQYF
TGTGCCAGCAGTATGTCACCCAGAGATACGCAGTATTTT
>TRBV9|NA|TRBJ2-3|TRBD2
CASSERGGTTDTQYF
TGTGCCAGCAGCGAGCGGGGGGGGACGACAGATACGCAGTATTTT
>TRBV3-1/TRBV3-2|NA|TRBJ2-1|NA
CASFSPPDFRNYNEQFF
TGTGCCAGCTTTAGCCCCCCGGACTTCCGAAATTACAATGAGCAGTTCTTC
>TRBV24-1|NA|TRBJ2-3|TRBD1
CATGKTGGEDTQYF
TGTGCCACCGGGAAGACAGGGGGCGAGGATACGCAGTATTTT
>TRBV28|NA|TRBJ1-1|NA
CASKATNTEAFF
TGTGCCAGCAAAGCAACCAACACTGAAGCTTTCTTT
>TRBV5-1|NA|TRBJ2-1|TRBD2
CASSLYLASGSNEQFF
TGCGCCAGCAGCTTGTATTTAGCTAGCGGGTCGAATGAGCAGTTCTTC
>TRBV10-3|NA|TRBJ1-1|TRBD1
CAISESKNSGTGKNTEAFF
TGTGCCATCAGTGAGTCGAAAAATTCAGGGACAGGGAAGAACACTGAAGCTTTCTTT
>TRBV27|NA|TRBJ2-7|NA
CASSPSGSGLPYEQYF
TGTGCCAGCAGTCCCTCCGGGAGCGGACTCCCCTACGAGCAGTACTTC
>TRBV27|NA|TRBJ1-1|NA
CASQRDTSRNTEAFF
TGTGCCAGCCAACGGGACACGTCGAGAAACACTGAAGCTTTCTTT
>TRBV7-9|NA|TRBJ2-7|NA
CASSSRRGEQYF
TGTGCCAGCAGCTCGAGACGGGGCGAGCAGTACTTC
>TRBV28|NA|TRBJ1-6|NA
CASSSSGGPNSPLHF
TGTGCCAGCAGCTCTAGTGGGGGCCCTAATTCACCCCTCCACTTT
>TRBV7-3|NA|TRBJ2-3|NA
CASSRLDETDTQYF
TGTGCCAGCAGCCGACTAGACGAAACAGATACGCAGTATTTT